This is a list of T cell receptor beta chains from one sample in a study of low-dose radiotherapy and immunotherapy resistance in tumors. TCRdb reprocessed the reads with MiXCR, giving one entry per CDR3 protein. The sample comprises 31,000 or so distinct CDR3 sequences, around 47% of which are singletons, and approximately 6% rests with the top ten. Source: PBMCs, taken after low-dose radiotherapy plus immunotherapy. The receptors shown here come from a male donor with gallbladder cancer. The CDR3 runs from the conserved cysteine through the conserved F or W. Fields, in order: clone size, V gene, J gene, D gene, CDR3 DNA, CDR3 protein. A D gene is named only where the DNA matches it firmly. Not every row has a clone size; where given, it reads once, few, many or a size class.

>few|TRBV6-1|TRBJ1-4|.
TGTGCCAGCAGTGATGGTCCGAGAGAAAAACTGTTTTTT
CASSDGPREKLFF
>many|TRBV29-1|TRBJ2-7|TRBD1
TGCAGCGTTGTGGGGACCCGGGACAGGGTCTACGAGCAGTACTTC
CSVVGTRDRVYEQYF
>.|TRBV2|TRBJ2-7|TRBD1
TGTGCCAGCAGTCTGACAGGGGACTACGAGCAGTACTTC
CASSLTGDYEQYF
>many|TRBV29-1|TRBJ1-2|TRBD1
TGCAGCGCCCAGGGGGGGACGGGCGGCTATGGCTACACCTTC
CSAQGGTGGYGYTF
>.|TRBV11-2|TRBJ2-1|TRBD2
TGTGCCAGCAGCACCTCACTAGCGGGAGATGAGCAGTTCTTC
CASSTSLAGDEQFF
>many|TRBV29-1|TRBJ2-2|.
TGCAGCGTGCGCGGACGATCCGGGGAGCTGTTTTTT
CSVRGRSGELFF
>.|TRBV19|TRBJ2-1|TRBD2
TGTGCCAGTAGCTACCTAGCGGGGGGGAATGAGCAGTTCTTC
CASSYLAGGNEQFF
>.|TRBV28|TRBJ2-3|.
TGTGCCTGGGCGAGTTGGACGGGCACAGATACGCAGTATTTT
CAWASWTGTDTQYF
>.|TRBV5-1|TRBJ2-7|.
.
CASSFYICSASLDEQYF
>medium-sized|TRBV9|TRBJ2-7|TRBD2
TGTGCCAGCAGCCCGTGGACTAGCGGGAGCTCCTACGAGCAGTACTTC
CASSPWTSGSSYEQYF
>many|TRBV20-1|TRBJ2-5|TRBD2
TGCAGTGCGGGGCGGGGGGAGACCCAGTACTTC
CSAGRGETQYF
>.|TRBV1|TRBJ1-5|.
TGCACCAGCAGAGACGACAGGGTCATTAGCAATCAGCCCCAGCATTTT
CTSRDDRVISNQPQHF
>many|TRBV18|TRBJ2-3|TRBD2
TGTGCCAGCTCCCAGGATCAGGCGGGAGGGTCGGATACGCAGTATTTT
CASSQDQAGGSDTQYF
>medium-sized|TRBV28|TRBJ1-3|.
TGTGCCAGCAGTTTCGTGGACGGGGGACCTGGAAACACCATATATTTT
CASSFVDGGPGNTIYF
>many|TRBV3-1|TRBJ2-1|TRBD2
TGTGCCAGCGGCAAGGGACTAGCGGGTTATGAGCAGTTCTTC
CASGKGLAGYEQFF
>few|TRBV6-6|TRBJ2-7|.
TGTGCCAGCAGTTACTCGAGGGACATCACGGTCGAGCAGTACTTC
CASSYSRDITVEQYF
>.|TRBV14|TRBJ1-1|.
TGTGCCAGCAGCCAAGACCCCTCACAGGTGATCAGTGAAGCTTTCTTT
CASSQDPSQVISEAFF
>many|TRBV19|TRBJ1-5|.
TGTGCCAGTAGTAGGGGACACCCCGAATTGCCCCAGCATTTT
CASSRGHPELPQHF
>.|TRBV19|TRBJ1-5|.
TGTGCCAGTAATCCGGGGGCCTGGGGCAATCAGCCCCAGCATTTT
CASNPGAWGNQPQHF
>once|TRBV3-1|TRBJ1-4|TRBD1
TGTGCCAGCAGCTACGGGACAGGGAATGAAAAACTGTTTTTT
CASSYGTGNEKLFF
>many|TRBV28|TRBJ2-7|TRBD2
TGTGCCAGCAGTTACCCCGGGACTAGCCGCTACGAGCAGTACTTC
CASSYPGTSRYEQYF
>.|TRBV29-1|TRBJ2-7|.
TGCAGCGTCATGCAGGGAACTACTCCTGGCGAGCAGTACTTC
CSVMQGTTPGEQYF
>many|TRBV28|TRBJ1-2|.
TGTGCCAGCACGGACACCAACCGGGGCTACACCTTC
CASTDTNRGYTF
>.|TRBV3-1|TRBJ2-7|.
TGTGCCAGCAGCCGGGGCAGATACGAGCAGTACTTC
CASSRGRYEQYF
>few|TRBV2|TRBJ2-1|.
TGTGCCAGCAGTAAATTGGAATCGGGGAATGAGCAGTTCTTC
CASSKLESGNEQFF
>medium-sized|TRBV28|TRBJ2-5|TRBD1
TGTGCCAGCAGTCCTGACAGGGTGATGTGGGAGACCCAGTACTTC
CASSPDRVMWETQYF
>.|TRBV30|TRBJ2-1|.
TGTGCCTGGATATTCCCGGGAGCCCCAGGGTCCTACAATGAGCAGTTCTTC
CAWIFPGAPGSYNEQFF
>.|TRBV12-3/TRBV12-4|TRBJ2-7|.
TGTGCCAGCAGTTTGTACCGCAGGGGACACGAGCAGTACTTC
CASSLYRRGHEQYF
>.|TRBV7-2|TRBJ1-6|.
.
CASSQSPGVYSCPPLHF
>few|TRBV3-1|TRBJ1-5|TRBD1
TGTGCCAGCAGCCAGGGGGACAGGGGTGCGAATCAGCCCCAGCATTTT
CASSQGDRGANQPQHF
>few|TRBV12-3/TRBV12-4|TRBJ1-3|.
TGTGCCAGCAGGATTGGAAACACCATATATTTT
CASRIGNTIYF
>medium-sized|TRBV6-2/TRBV6-3|TRBJ2-7|.
TGTGCCAGCAATCCCAGACAGGATTCCTACGAGCAGTACTTC
CASNPRQDSYEQYF
>.|TRBV5-1|TRBJ1-2|TRBD1
TGCGCCAGCAGCTTGGTTGCAGGGGGTCATGGCTACACCTTC
CASSLVAGGHGYTF
>many|TRBV27|TRBJ1-4|.
TGTGCCAGCAGGGAGGGGCCCCGAGGGGGTAATGAAAAACTGTTTTTT
CASREGPRGGNEKLFF
>many|TRBV18|TRBJ2-5|.
TGTGCCAGCTCACCTATGGTAAGGAGGAGCGAGACCCAGTACTTC
CASSPMVRRSETQYF
>.|TRBV29-1|TRBJ2-5|.
TGCAGCGGTCAATTCGGGACCCAGTACTTC
CSGQFGTQYF
>medium-sized|TRBV7-2|TRBJ2-1|.
TGTGCCAGCAGCTCCACGACAGAGCAGTTCTTC
CASSSTTEQFF
>.|TRBV5-1|TRBJ1-1|.
TGCGCCAGCAGCTTGCACGGGTTCAGGGACACTGAAGCTTTCTTT
CASSLHGFRDTEAFF